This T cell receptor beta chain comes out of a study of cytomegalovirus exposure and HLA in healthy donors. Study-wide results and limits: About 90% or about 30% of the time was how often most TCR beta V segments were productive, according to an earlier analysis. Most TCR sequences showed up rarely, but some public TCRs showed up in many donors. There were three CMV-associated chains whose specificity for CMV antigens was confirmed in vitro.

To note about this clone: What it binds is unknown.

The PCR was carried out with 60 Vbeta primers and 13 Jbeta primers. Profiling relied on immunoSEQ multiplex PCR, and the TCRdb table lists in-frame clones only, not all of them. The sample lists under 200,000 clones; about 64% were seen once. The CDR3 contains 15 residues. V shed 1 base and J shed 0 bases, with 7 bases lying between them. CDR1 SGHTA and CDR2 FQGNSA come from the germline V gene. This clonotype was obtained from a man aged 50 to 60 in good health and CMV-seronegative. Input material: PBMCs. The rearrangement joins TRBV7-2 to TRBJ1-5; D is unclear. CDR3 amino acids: CASSLGDNSNQPQHF. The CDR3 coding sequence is TGTGCCAGCAGCTTAGGAGACAATAGCAATCAGCCCCAGCATTTT.